This T cell receptor (beta chain) was sequenced during a study of blood T cell repertoires in COVID-19. Study context: The samples span acute and convalescent COVID-19 from the United States, Italy and Spain. In each case, the material was cDNA or gDNA derived from T cells, B-cell-depleted T cells, or PBMCs.

Germline CDR1 and CDR2: SGDLS and YYNGEE. J was trimmed by 6 bases and V by 2 bases; bases with no gene match: 11. This CDR3 is 17 amino acids long. There are a few counts of this clone. Original analysis: Using reference gene primer amplification, nucleated cell counts were estimated. Only in-frame clones appear in the TCRdb table, and some are missing; sequencing was by immunoSEQ multiplex PCR. V, J and clone size are those of that table, while D and trimming were read from the DNA. The sample lists about 84,000 clones, roughly 80% occurring once. The J gene is TRBJ2-2, the V gene TRBV9; 9 bases align to TRBD1. The source material was peripheral blood. This receptor was taken from a woman older than 75 with acute or convalescent COVID-19. As DNA, the CDR3 is TGTGCCAGCAGCGTCCTTCCGGGACAGGGTAGCCCCGGGGAGCTGTTTTTT. Protein product: CASSVLPGQGSPGELFF.